This T cell receptor (beta chain) emerged from a study of cytomegalovirus exposure and HLA in healthy donors. Study as a whole: An earlier analysis found roughly 100 million unique TCR beta sequences from approximately 170 million T cells. Findings of the study overall: As was reported, the HLA-A and HLA-B alleles of most subjects were accurately predicted from TCR beta sequences.

Primers: 60 Vbeta forward and 13 Jbeta reverse. Study processing details: Per a later analysis, the number of unique TCR beta chains was roughly 83 million, of which about 10 million were shared. Assay: immunoSEQ multiplex PCR; the TCRdb copy retains only in-frame clones and omits some. Clonal size and the V and J genes are those of that table, whereas D and trimming came from the DNA. This table has about 88,000 clones, just under 90% appearing once. There are 16 residues in the CDR3. The ends lost 0 bases at V and 6 bases at J; junction bases unmatched: 10. Germline V gene data show CDR1 as SGHAT and CDR2 as FQNNGV. As to this clone: Its antigen remains unknown.

The specimen sequenced was PBMCs. The sequence derives from a man aged 18 to 35 in good health and CMV-seronegative. The rearrangement joins TRBV11-2 to TRBJ1-2; 7 bases agree with TRBD1. The CDR3 loop reads CASSLDLRQGIDGYTF. Here the CDR3 DNA reads TGTGCCAGCAGCTTAGATTTGAGACAGGGTATAGATGGCTACACCTTC. Variable domain in full (rest from reference TRBV11-2 and TRBJ1-2): EAGVAQSPRYKIIEKRQSVAFWCNPISGHATLYWYQQILGQGPKLLIQFQNNGVVDDSQLPKDRFSAERLKGVDSTLKIQPAKLEDSAVYLCASSLDLRQGIDGYTFGSGTRLTVV.